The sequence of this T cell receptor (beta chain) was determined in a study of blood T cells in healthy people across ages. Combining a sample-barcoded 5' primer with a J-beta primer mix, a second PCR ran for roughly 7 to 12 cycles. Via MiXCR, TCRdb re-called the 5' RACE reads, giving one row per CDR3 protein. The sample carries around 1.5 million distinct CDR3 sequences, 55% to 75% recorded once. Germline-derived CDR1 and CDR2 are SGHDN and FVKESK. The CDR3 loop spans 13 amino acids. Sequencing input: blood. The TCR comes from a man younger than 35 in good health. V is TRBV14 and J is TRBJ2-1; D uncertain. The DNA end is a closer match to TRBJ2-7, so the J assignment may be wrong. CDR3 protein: CASSPPTYNEQYF. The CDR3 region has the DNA TGTGCCAGCAGCCCCCCGACGTACAATGAGCAGTACTTC.